This entry is about one T cell receptor (beta chain). The antigen is unknown. The data originate from a study of identifying expanded T cells in peripheral blood. Regarding the study as a whole: Approximately two-week clone count variance significantly increased as total template count grew.

Profiled with immunoSEQ multiplex PCR; TCRdb holds only in-frame clones, not every one. This table holds some 130,000 clones, 65% to 90% found once. The CDR3 has 13 residues. The TCR was taken from a person aged 18 to 75 in good health. Sequenced sample: blood. The chain couples TRBV21-1 to TRBJ2-3; whether TRBD2, the table's D call, matches the DNA was not checked. TRBV21-1 is a pseudogene. The CDR3 spells CAGPKRGADTQYF. For the CDR3, the DNA is TGTGCCGGGCCGAAACGGGGGGCAGATACGCAGTATTTT.